This T cell receptor (beta chain) came from a study of PD-1 blockade in classical Hodgkin lymphoma. Study-wide findings and caveats: CD4+ TCR diversity rose significantly by C4D1, and CD8+ TCR diversity did not. Before treatment, complete responders showed about the same diversity as newly diagnosed patients.

Time point denoted: cycle 4 day 1 (C4D1), after 6 weeks of nivolumab. Patients all relapsed after autologous stem cell transplantation, and there was variation in brentuximab vedotin exposure. As concerns this clone: Its specificity is unknown.

The CDR3 is 17 residues long. The V gene's germline CDR1 is SEHNR and CDR2 FQNEAQ (reference sequence). V lost 1 base, J lost 5 bases, and 18 bases lay in between. The assay was immunoSEQ multiplex PCR, and TCRdb's table has in-frame clones only and misses some. Found here are under 9,500 clones, 80% to 90% of them singletons; the top ten hold approximately 23%. This clonotype was sampled from a human donor with classical Hodgkin lymphoma. V usage is TRBV7-9 and J usage is TRBJ2-1, with D maybe TRBD2 (6 bases). The sequencing used peripheral blood mononuclear cells (PBMCs), collected before the fourth cycle of nivolumab. CDR3 loop: CASSLDRGGRRNNEQFF. In DNA form, the CDR3 reads TGTGCCAGCAGCTTAGATAGGGGAGGCCGGAGAAACAATGAGCAGTTCTTC.